This record concerns one T cell receptor beta chain sequence. The data originate from a study of blood T cell repertoires in COVID-19. Study-wide background: Spain, Italy and the United States supplied samples that represented acute and convalescent COVID-19. Nucleic acid was either cDNA or gDNA, and it came from T cells, B-cell-depleted T cells, or PBMCs.

Authors' analysis steps: For nucleated cells, counts were estimated from reference gene primer amplification. Sequencing was performed with immunoSEQ multiplex PCR; in TCRdb, only in-frame clones are kept and a portion is missing. That table furnishes V, J and clone size, whereas the DNA furnished D and trimming. The sample lists about 370,000 clones, around 87% occurring once. CDR1 is MDHEN and CDR2 is SYDVKM in the germline V gene. The ends lost 1 base at V and 6 bases at J; junction bases unmatched: 9. The CDR3 loop spans 17 amino acids. The Seattle site enrolled patients during active infection and followed them longitudinally.

The sequence was collected from a young woman with COVID-19, enrolled during active disease. Input material: peripheral blood. The chain combines TRBV28 with TRBJ1-6; TRBD1 aligns across 7 bases. The CDR3 region has the DNA TGTGCCAGCAGTTTATTCGATCCAAACAGGGGTAATTCACCCCTCCACTTT. It specifies CASSLFDPNRGNSPLHF.